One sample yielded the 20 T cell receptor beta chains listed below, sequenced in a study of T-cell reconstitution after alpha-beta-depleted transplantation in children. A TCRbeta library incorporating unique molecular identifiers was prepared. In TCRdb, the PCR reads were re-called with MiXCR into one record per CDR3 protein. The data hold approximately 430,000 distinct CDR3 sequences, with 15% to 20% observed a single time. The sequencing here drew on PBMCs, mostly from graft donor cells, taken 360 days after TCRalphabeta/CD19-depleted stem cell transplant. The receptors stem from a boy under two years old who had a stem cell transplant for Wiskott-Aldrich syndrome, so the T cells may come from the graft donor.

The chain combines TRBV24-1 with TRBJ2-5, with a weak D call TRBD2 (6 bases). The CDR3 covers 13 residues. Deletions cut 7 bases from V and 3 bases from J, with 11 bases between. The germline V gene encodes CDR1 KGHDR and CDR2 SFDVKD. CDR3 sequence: CATRSGGEETQYF. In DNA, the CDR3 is TGTGCCACCAGATCGGGCGGGGAAGAGACCCAGTACTTC.

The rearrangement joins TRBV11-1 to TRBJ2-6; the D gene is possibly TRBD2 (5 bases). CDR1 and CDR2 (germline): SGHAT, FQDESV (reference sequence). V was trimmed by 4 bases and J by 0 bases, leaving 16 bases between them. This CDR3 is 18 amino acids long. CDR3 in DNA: TGTGCCAGCAGCTCCGGACGGAGGATAACCTCTGGGGCCAACGTCCTGACTTTC. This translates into CASSSGRRITSGANVLTF.

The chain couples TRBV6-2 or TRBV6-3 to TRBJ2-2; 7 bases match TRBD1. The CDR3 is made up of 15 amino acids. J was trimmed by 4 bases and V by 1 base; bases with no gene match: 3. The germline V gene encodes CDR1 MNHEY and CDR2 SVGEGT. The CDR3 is CASSYWGQLTGELFF. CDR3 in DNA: TGTGCCAGCAGTTACTGGGGACAGCTCACCGGGGAGCTGTTTTTT.

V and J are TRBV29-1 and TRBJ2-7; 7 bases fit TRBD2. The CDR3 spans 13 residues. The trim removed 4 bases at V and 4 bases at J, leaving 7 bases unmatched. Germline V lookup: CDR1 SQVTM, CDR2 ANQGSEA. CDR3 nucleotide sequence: TGCAGCGTTGTGGAGGGAGGGCCATACGAGCAGTACTTC. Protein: CSVVEGGPYEQYF.

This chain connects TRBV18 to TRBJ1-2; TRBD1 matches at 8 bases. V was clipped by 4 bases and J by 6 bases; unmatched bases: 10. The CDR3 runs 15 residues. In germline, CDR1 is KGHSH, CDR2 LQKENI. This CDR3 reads CASSRTLDRVDGYTF. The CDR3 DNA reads TGTGCCAGCTCACGGACCCTGGACAGGGTTGATGGCTACACCTTC.

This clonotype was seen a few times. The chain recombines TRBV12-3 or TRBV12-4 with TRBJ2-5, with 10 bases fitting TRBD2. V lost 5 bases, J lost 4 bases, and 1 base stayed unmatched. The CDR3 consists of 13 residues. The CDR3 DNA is TGTGCCAGCAGTAGACTAGCGGGAGAGACCCAGTACTTC. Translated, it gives CASSRLAGETQYF.

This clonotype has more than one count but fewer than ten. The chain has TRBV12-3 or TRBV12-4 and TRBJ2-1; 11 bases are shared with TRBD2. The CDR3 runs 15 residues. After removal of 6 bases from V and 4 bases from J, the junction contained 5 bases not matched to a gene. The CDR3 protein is CASRVLAGAYNEQFF. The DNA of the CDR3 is TGTGCCAGCAGGGTACTAGCGGGAGCATACAATGAGCAGTTCTTC.

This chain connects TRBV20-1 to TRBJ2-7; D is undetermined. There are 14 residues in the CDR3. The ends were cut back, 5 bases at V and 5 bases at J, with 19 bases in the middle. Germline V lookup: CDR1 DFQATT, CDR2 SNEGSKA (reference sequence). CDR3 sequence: CSASPRPRSDEQYF. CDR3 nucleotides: TGCAGTGCTTCCCCGAGACCCCGGAGCGACGAGCAGTACTTC.

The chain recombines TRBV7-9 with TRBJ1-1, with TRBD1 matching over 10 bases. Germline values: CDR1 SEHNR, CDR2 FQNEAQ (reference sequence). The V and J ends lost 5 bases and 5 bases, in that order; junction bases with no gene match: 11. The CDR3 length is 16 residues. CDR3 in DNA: TGTGCCAGCAGCCCCATCATGACAGGGGGCGGTACTGAAGCTTTCTTT. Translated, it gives CASSPIMTGGGTEAFF.

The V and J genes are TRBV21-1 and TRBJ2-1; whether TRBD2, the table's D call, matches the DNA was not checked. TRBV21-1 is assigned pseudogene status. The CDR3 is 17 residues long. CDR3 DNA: TGTGCCAGCAGCGGGACACTAGCGGGTAGCTCCTACAATGAGCAGTTCTTC. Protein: CASSGTLAGSSYNEQFF.

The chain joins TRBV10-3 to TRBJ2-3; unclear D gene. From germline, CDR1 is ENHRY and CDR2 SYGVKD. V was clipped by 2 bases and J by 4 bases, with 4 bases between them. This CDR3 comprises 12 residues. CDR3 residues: CAISELADTQYF. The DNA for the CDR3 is TGTGCCATCAGTGAGCTAGCAGATACGCAGTATTTT.

The CDR3 region has the DNA TGTGCCAGCAGCATATGGGACAGGGGAGTCCCTGGGGCCAACGTCCTGACTTTC. It translates to CASSIWDRGVPGANVLTF. This rearrangement joins TRBV7-6 to TRBJ2-6; 10 nucleotides match TRBD1. CDR1 and CDR2 from the germline V gene are SGHVS and FNYEAQ. V lost 5 bases to trimming and J lost 2 bases; unmatched junction nucleotides: 9. This CDR3 contains 18 residues.

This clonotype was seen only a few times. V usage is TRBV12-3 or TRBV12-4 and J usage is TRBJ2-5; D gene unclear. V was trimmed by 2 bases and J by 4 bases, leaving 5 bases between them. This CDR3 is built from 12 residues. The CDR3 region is CASSLSPETQYF. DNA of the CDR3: TGTGCCAGCAGTTTAAGCCCAGAGACCCAGTACTTC.

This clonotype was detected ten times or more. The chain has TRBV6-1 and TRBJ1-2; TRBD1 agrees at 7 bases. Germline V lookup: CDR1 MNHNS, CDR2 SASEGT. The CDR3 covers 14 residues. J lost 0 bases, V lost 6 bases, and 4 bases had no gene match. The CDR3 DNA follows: TGTGCCAGCAGGCAGACAGGGACTAACTATGGCTACACCTTC. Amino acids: CASRQTGTNYGYTF.

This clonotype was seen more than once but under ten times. CDR3 region: CASSSRTDEQYF. In DNA form, the CDR3 reads TGTGCCAGCAGCTCCAGGACCGATGAGCAGTACTTC. The V and J genes are TRBV7-9 and TRBJ2-7; D not resolved. CDR3 length: 12 amino acids. The V end was cut by 4 bases, the J end by 7 bases, with 11 bases between. Germline V gives CDR1 SEHNR, CDR2 FQNEAQ (reference sequence). Full variable domain (outside the CDR3, taken from reference TRBV7-9 and TRBJ2-7): DTGVSQNPRHKITKRGQNVTFRCDPISEHNRLYWYRQTLGQGPEFLTYFQNEAQLEKSRLLSDRFSAERPKGSFSTLEIQRTEQGDSAMYLCASSSRTDEQYFGPGTRLTVT.

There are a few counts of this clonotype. CDR3 loop: CASSLGTGIGYEQYF. The DNA for the CDR3 is TGTGCCAGCAGCCTCGGGACAGGGATCGGGTACGAGCAGTACTTC. V gene TRBV7-9 combines with J gene TRBJ2-7; 9 bases are shared with TRBD1. Germline V lookup: CDR1 SEHNR, CDR2 FQNEAQ (reference sequence). V lost 5 bases, J lost 4 bases, and 9 bases stayed unmatched. The CDR3 consists of 15 residues.

The CDR3 nucleotides read TGTGCCAGCAGCTTACTCCCTATAGCGGGGTCCTACGAGCAGTACTTC. This translates into CASSLLPIAGSYEQYF. The gene calls are TRBV7-9 and TRBJ2-7, with 8 bases that match TRBD2. The CDR3 loop spans 16 amino acids. J gave up 1 base and V 2 bases, and 7 bases lay outside the gene matches. Per the germline V gene, CDR1 is SEHNR and CDR2 is FQNEAQ (reference sequence).

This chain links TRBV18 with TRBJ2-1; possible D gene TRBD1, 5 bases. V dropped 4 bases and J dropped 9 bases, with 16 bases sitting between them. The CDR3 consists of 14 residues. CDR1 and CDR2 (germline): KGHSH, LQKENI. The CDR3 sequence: CASSLAWQGGEQFF. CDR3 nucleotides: TGTGCCAGCTCACTCGCCTGGCAGGGCGGTGAGCAGTTCTTC.

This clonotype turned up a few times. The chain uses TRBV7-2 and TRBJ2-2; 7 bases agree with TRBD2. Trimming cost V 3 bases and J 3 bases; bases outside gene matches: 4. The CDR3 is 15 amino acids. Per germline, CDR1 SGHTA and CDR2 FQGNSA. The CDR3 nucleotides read TGTGCCAGCAGCTTCGGGGGGAGGGACACCGGGGAGCTGTTTTTT. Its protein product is CASSFGGRDTGELFF.

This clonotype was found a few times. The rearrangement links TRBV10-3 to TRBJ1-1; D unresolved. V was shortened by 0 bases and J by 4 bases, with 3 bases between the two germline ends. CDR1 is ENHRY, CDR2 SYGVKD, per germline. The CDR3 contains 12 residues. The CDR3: CAISESLTEAFF. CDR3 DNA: TGTGCCATCAGTGAGTCTCTCACTGAAGCTTTCTTT.